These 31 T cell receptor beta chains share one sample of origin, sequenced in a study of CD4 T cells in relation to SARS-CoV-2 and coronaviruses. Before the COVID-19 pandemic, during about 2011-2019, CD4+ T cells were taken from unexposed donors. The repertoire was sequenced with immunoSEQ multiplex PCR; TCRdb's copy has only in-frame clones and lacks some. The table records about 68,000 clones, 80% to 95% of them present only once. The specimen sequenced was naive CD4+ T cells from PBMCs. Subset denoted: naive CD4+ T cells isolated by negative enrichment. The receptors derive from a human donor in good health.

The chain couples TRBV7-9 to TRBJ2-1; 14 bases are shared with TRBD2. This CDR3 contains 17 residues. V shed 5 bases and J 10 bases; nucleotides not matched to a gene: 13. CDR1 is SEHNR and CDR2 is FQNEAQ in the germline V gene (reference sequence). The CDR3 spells CASSLSTGTSGRKEQFF. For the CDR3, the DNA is TGTGCCAGCAGCCTTTCTACCGGGACTAGCGGGAGAAAAGAGCAGTTCTTC.

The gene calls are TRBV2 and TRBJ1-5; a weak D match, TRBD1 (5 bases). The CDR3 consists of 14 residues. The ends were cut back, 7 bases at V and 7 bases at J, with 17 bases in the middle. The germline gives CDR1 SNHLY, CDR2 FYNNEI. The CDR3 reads CASTPGPGWQPQHF. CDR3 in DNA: TGTGCCAGCACACCAGGGCCCGGATGGCAGCCCCAGCATTTT.

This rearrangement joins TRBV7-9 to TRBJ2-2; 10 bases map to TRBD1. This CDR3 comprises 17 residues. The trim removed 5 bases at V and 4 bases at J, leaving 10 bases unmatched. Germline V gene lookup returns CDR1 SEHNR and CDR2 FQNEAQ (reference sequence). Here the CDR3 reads CASSPPADRGPTGELFF. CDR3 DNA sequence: TGTGCCAGCAGCCCACCTGCAGACAGGGGGCCCACCGGGGAGCTGTTTTTT.

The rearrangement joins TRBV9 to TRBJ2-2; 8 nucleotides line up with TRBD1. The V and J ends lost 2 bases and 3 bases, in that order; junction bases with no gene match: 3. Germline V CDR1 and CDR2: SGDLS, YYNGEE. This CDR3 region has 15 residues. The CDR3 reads CASSVHRGDTGELFF. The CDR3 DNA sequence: TGTGCCAGCAGCGTCCACAGGGGGGACACCGGGGAGCTGTTTTTT.

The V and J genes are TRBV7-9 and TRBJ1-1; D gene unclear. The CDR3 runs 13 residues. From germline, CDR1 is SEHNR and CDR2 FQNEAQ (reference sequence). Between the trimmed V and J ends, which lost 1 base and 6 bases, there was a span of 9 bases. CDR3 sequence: CASSLEGGAEAFF. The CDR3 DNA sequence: TGTGCCAGCAGCTTAGAGGGTGGCGCTGAAGCTTTCTTT.

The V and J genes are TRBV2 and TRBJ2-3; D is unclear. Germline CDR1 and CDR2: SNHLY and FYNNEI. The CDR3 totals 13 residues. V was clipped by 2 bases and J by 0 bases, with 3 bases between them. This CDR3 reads CASSERSTDTQYF. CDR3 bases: TGTGCCAGCAGTGAACGCAGCACAGATACGCAGTATTTT.

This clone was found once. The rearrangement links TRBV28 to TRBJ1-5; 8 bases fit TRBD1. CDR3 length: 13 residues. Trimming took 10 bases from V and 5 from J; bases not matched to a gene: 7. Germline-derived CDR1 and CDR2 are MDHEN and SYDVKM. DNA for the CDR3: TGTGCCACCTCGGACAGGGCGGATCAGCCCCAGCATTTT. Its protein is CATSDRADQPQHF.

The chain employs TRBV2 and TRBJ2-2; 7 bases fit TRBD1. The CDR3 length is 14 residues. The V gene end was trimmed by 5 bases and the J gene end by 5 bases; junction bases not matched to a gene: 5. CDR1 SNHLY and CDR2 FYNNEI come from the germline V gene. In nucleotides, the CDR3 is TGTGCCAGCAGTTGGGACAGAGGAACCGGGGAGCTGTTTTTT. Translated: CASSWDRGTGELFF.

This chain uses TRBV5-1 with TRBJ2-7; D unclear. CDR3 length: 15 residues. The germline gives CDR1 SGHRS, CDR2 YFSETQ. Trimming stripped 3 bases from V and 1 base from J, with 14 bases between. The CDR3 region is CASSSDAENSYEQYF. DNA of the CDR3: TGCGCCAGCAGCTCGGACGCGGAAAATTCCTACGAGCAGTACTTC. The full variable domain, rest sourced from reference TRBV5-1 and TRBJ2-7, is KAGVTQTPRYLIKTRGQQVTLSCSPISGHRSVSWYQQTPGQGLQFLFEYFSETQRNKGNFPGRFSGRQFSNSRSEMNVSTLELGDSALYLCASSSDAENSYEQYFGPGTRLTVT.

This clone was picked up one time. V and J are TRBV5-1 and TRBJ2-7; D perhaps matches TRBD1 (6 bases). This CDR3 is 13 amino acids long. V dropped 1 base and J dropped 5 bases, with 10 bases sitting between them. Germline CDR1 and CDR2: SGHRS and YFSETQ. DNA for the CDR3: TGCGCCAGCAGCTTGCAGGGGTTCGACGAGCAGTACTTC. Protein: CASSLQGFDEQYF. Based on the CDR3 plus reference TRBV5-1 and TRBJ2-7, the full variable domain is KAGVTQTPRYLIKTRGQQVTLSCSPISGHRSVSWYQQTPGQGLQFLFEYFSETQRNKGNFPGRFSGRQFSNSRSEMNVSTLELGDSALYLCASSLQGFDEQYFGPGTRLTVT.

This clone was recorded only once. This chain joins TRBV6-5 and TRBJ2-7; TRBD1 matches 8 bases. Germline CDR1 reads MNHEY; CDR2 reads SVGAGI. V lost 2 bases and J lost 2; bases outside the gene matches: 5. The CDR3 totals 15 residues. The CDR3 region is CASSYRQGAPYEQYF. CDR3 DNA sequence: TGTGCCAGCAGTTACAGGCAGGGGGCCCCCTACGAGCAGTACTTC.

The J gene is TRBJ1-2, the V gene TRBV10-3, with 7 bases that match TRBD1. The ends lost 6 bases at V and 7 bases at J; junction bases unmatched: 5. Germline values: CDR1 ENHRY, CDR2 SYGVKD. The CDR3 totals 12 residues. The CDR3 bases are TGTGCCATCAGCACCGACAGGGCTGGCTACACCTTC. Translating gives CAISTDRAGYTF.

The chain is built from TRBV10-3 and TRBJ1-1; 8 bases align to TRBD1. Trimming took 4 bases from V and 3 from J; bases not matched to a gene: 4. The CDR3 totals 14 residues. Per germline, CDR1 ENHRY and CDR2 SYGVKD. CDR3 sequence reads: CAISGTGLDTEAFF. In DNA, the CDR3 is TGTGCCATCAGTGGGACAGGGTTGGACACTGAAGCTTTCTTT.

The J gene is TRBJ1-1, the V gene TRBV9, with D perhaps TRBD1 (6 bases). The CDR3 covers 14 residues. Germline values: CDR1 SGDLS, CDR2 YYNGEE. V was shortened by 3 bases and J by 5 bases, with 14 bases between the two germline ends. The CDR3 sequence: CASSGQGIGTEAFF. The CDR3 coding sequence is TGTGCCAGCAGCGGCCAGGGGATAGGGACTGAAGCTTTCTTT.

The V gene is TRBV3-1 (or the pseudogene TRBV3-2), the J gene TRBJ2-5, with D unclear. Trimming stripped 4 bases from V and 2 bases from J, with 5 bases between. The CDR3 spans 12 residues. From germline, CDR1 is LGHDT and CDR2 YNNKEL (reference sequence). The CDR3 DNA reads TGTGCCAGCAGCCCCCAACAAGAGACCCAGTACTTC. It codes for CASSPQQETQYF.

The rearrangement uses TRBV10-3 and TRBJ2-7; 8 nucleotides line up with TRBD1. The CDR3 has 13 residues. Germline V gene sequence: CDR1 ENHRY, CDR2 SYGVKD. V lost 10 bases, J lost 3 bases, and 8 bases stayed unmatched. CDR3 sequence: CATGQGSNYEQYF. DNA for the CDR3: TGTGCCACTGGACAGGGAAGCAACTACGAGCAGTACTTC.

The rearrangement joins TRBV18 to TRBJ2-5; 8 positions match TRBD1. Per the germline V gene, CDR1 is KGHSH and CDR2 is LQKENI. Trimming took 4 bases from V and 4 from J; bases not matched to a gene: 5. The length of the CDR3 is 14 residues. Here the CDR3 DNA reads TGTGCCAGCTCACTTATTCAGGGGGCAGAGACCCAGTACTTC. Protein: CASSLIQGAETQYF. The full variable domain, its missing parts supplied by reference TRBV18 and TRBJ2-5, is NAGVMQNPRHLVRRRGQEARLRCSPMKGHSHVYWYRQLPEEGLKFMVYLQKENIIDESGMPKERFSAEFPKEGPSILRIQQVVRGDSAAYFCASSLIQGAETQYFGPGTRLLVL.

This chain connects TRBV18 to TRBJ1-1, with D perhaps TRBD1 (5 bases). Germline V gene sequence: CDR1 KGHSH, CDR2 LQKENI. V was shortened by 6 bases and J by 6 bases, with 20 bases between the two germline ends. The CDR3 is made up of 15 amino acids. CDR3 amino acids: CASSDPGRQGPEAFF. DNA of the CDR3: TGTGCCAGCTCGGACCCAGGCAGGCAGGGACCTGAAGCTTTCTTT.

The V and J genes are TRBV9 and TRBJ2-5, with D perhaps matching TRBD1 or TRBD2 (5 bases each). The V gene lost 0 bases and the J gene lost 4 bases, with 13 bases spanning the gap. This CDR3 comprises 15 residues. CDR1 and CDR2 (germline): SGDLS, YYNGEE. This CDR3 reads CASSVVVGDGETQYF. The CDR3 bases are TGTGCCAGCAGCGTAGTAGTAGGGGACGGAGAGACCCAGTACTTC.

The CDR3 DNA follows: TGTGCCAGCAGCGCGGGAGGGCCGGGCGCAGTAGGCGAGCAGTACTTC. Its protein is CASSAGGPGAVGEQYF. V gene TRBV9 combines with J gene TRBJ2-7, with 8 bases lining up with TRBD2. Germline CDR1 reads SGDLS; CDR2 reads YYNGEE. V was pared by 3 bases and J by 6 bases, with 14 bases of the junction left unmatched. The CDR3 runs to 16 residues.

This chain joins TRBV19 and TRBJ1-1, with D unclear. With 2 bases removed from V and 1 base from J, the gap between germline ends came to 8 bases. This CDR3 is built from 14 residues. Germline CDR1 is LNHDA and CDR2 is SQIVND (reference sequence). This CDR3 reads CASSITSTNTEAFF. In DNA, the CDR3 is TGTGCCAGTAGTATAACTTCTACGAACACTGAAGCTTTCTTT.

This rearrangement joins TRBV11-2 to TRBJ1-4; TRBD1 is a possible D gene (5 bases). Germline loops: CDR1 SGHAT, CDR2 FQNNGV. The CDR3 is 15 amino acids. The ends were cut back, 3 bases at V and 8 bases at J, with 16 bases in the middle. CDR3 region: CASSFIAGKDEKLFF. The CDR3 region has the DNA TGTGCCAGCAGCTTTATCGCAGGGAAGGACGAAAAACTGTTTTTT.

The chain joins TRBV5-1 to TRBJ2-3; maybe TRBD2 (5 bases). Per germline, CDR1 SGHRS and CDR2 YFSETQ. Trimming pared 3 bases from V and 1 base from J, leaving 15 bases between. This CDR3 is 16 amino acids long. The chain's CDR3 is CASSSDAGLGTDTQYF. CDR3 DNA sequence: TGCGCCAGCAGCTCCGACGCGGGTTTGGGCACAGATACGCAGTATTTT.

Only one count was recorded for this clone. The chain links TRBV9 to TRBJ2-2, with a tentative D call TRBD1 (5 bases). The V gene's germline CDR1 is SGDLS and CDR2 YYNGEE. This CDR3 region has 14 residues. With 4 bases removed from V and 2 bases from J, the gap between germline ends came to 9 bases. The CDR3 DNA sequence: TGTGCCAGCAGCACCAGGGTAAACACCGGGGAGCTGTTTTTT. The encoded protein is CASSTRVNTGELFF.

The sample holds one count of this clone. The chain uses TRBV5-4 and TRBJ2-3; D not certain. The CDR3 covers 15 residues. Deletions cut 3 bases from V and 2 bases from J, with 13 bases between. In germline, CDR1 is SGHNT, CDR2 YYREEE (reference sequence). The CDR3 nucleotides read TGTGCCAGCAGCTCCCTCCTAGGAAACACAGATACGCAGTATTTT. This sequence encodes CASSSLLGNTDTQYF. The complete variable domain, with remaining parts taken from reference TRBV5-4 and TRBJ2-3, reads ETGVTQSPTHLIKTRGQQVTLRCSSQSGHNTVSWYQQALGQGPQFIFQYYREEENGRGNFPPRFSGLQFPNYSSELNVNALELDDSALYLCASSSLLGNTDTQYFGPGTRLTVL.

The CDR3 is CASSLTPGQGYYTF. CDR3 coding DNA: TGTGCCAGCAGTCTAACTCCCGGACAGGGGTACTACACCTTC. The chain links TRBV2 to TRBJ1-2; 9 bases fit TRBD1. Germline V CDR1 and CDR2: SNHLY, FYNNEI. The CDR3 spans 14 residues. V dropped 5 bases and J dropped 10; count of bases not matched to a gene: 11.

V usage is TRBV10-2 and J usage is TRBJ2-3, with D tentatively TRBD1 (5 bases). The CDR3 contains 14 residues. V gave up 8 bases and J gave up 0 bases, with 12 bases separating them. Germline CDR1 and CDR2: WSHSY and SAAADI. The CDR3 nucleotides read TGCGCCAGCTCTTATCAGGGTAGCACAGATACGCAGTATTTT. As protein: CASSYQGSTDTQYF.

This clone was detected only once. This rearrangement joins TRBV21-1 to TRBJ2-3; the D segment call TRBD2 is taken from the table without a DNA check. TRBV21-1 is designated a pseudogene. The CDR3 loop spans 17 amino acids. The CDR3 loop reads CASTQGVAGDRTDTQYF. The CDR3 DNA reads TGTGCCAGCACCCAGGGGGTAGCGGGGGACCGAACAGATACGCAGTATTTT.

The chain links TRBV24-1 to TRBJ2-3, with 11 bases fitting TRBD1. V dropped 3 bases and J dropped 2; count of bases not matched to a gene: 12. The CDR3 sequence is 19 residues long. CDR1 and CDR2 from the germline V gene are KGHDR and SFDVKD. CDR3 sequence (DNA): TGTGCCACCAGTGATCTTGCAGCGGGACAGGGGGGTCCCACAGATACGCAGTATTTT. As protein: CATSDLAAGQGGPTDTQYF.

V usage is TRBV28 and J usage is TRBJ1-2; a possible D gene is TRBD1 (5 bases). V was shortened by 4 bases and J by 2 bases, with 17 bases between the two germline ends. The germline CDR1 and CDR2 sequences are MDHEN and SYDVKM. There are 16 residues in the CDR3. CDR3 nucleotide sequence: TGTGCCAGCAGTTCGCGAAGTCGACAGTACAACTATGGCTACACCTTC. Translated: CASSSRSRQYNYGYTF.

Here the CDR3 DNA reads TGTGCCAGCAGATCCCGGGGGGGGAACTATGGCTACACCTTC. The encoded protein is CASRSRGGNYGYTF. The chain combines TRBV6-5 with TRBJ1-2; D might be TRBD1 (5 bases). The CDR3 length is 14 residues. V was trimmed by 6 bases and J by 2 bases, leaving 13 bases between them. CDR1 and CDR2 from the germline V gene are MNHEY and SVGAGI.